This T cell receptor beta chain derives from a study of cytomegalovirus exposure and HLA in healthy donors. CDR1 and CDR2 (germline): SGHVS, FNYEAQ. The trim removed 5 bases at V and 3 bases at J, leaving 6 bases unmatched. The CDR3 totals 15 residues. PCR amplification relied on 60 Vbeta primers (plus 13 Jbeta primers). Profiled with immunoSEQ multiplex PCR; TCRdb holds only in-frame clones, not every one. The table has some 160,000 clones, about four fifths seen once. Study-wide results and caveats: Upon later analysis, HLA-associated TCR beta chains proved more clonally expanded than other, equally common chains. Being indistinguishable, some V segments were excluded, TRBV6-2 and TRBV6-3 among them. Productive rates of about 87% or about 30% were seen for most TCR beta V segments in an earlier analysis. In a later analysis, HLA-C alleles had the fewest associated TCRs, DRB1 alleles the most.

Comments on this clone: No antigen is known for it.

This chain uses TRBV7-6 with TRBJ1-4; 7 bases are a match to TRBD1. This TCR was sampled from a male donor in good health and CMV-seropositive. Input material: PBMCs. CDR3 protein: CASSRSGGANEKLFF. Here the CDR3 DNA reads TGTGCCAGCAGCCGTTCAGGGGGAGCTAATGAAAAACTGTTTTTT.